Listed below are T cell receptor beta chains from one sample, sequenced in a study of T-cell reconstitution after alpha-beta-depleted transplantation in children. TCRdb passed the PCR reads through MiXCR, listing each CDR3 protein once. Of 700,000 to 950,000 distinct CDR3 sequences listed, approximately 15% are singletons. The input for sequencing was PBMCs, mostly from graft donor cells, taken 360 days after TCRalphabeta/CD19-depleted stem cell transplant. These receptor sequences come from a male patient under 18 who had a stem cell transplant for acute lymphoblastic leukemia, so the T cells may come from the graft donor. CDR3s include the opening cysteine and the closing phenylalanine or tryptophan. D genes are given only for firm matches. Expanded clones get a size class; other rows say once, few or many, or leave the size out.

CDR3: CASIPGLRYNNEQFF
DNA: TGTGCCAGCATCCCGGGACTACGTTATAACAATGAGCAGTTCTTC
size: few
J: TRBJ2-1
D: TRBD2
V: TRBV11-2

CDR3: CASSLGEGKGEGSTEAFF
DNA: TGCGCCAGCAGCTTGGGAGAAGGGAAAGGTGAGGGAAGCACTGAAGCTTTCTTT
size: NA
J: TRBJ1-1
D: NA
V: TRBV5-1

CDR3: CSAEDRSNTGELFF
DNA: TGCAGTGCGGAGGACAGGTCGAACACCGGGGAGCTGTTTTTT
size: few
J: TRBJ2-2
D: TRBD1
V: TRBV20-1

CDR3: CASSFQRERPDTQYF
DNA: TGTGCCAGCAGCTTCCAGCGGGAGCGTCCAGATACGCAGTATTTT
size: many
J: TRBJ2-3
D: TRBD2
V: TRBV11-1

CDR3: CASSLWLAGQGELFF
DNA: TGTGCCAGCAGCTTGTGGCTGGCTGGGCAAGGCGAGCTGTTTTTT
size: NA
J: TRBJ2-2
D: NA
V: TRBV5-6

CDR3: CATMRLAGPYEQYF
DNA: TGTGCAACCATGCGATTAGCGGGGCCCTACGAGCAGTACTTC
size: NA
J: TRBJ2-7
D: TRBD2
V: TRBV27

CDR3: CASSHPTLQETQYF
DNA: TGCGCCAGCAGCCACCCGACTCTCCAAGAGACCCAGTACTTC
size: NA
J: TRBJ2-5
D: NA
V: TRBV5-1

CDR3: CASSEREGGFGYTF
DNA: TGTGCCAGCAGCGAGCGGGAAGGGGGTTTTGGCTACACCTTC
size: few
J: TRBJ1-2
D: NA
V: TRBV7-6

CDR3: CASREGGYNEQFF
DNA: TGTGCCAGCCGGGAGGGTGGGTACAATGAGCAGTTCTTC
size: few
J: TRBJ2-1
D: TRBD2
V: TRBV2

CDR3: CASSDQGGLYNEQFF
DNA: TGTGCCAGCAGTGATCAGGGGGGCCTTTACAATGAGCAGTTCTTC
size: many
J: TRBJ2-1
D: NA
V: TRBV6-1

CDR3: CATTGVAGVVEQFF
DNA: TGTGCCACCACTGGGGTAGCGGGAGTTGTTGAGCAGTTCTTC
size: few
J: TRBJ2-1
D: TRBD2
V: TRBV3-1

CDR3: CASSWGGTDTQYF
DNA: TGTGCCAGCAGCTGGGGAGGCACAGATACGCAGTATTTT
size: many
J: TRBJ2-3
D: NA
V: TRBV7-8

CDR3: CASSLAGTGNTEAFF
DNA: TGTGCCAGCAGCTTAGCTGGGACAGGGAACACTGAAGCTTTCTTT
size: many
J: TRBJ1-1
D: TRBD1
V: TRBV7-9

CDR3: CASSPFPTPHEQYF
DNA: TGTGCCAGCAGTCCGTTCCCTACACCCCACGAGCAGTACTTC
size: NA
J: TRBJ2-7
D: NA
V: TRBV27

CDR3: CASSPGGYGFTDTQYF
DNA: TGTGCCAGCTCACCGGGAGGATACGGATTCACAGATACGCAGTATTTT
size: NA
J: TRBJ2-3
D: NA
V: TRBV18

CDR3: CASSLEPLVGTDTQYF
DNA: TGCGCCAGCAGCTTGGAGCCCCTCGTGGGCACAGATACGCAGTATTTT
size: NA
J: TRBJ2-3
D: NA
V: TRBV5-1

CDR3: CASSELSGYTDTQYF
DNA: TGTGCCAGCAGTGAATTAAGCGGGTATACAGATACGCAGTATTTT
size: few
J: TRBJ2-3
D: NA
V: TRBV6-4

CDR3: CASSVRLAGAGEQYF
DNA: TGCGCCAGCAGCGTAAGACTAGCGGGAGCTGGAGAGCAGTACTTC
size: NA
J: TRBJ2-7
D: TRBD2
V: TRBV5-1

CDR3: CASSSTAGTGSYGYTF
DNA: TGTGCCAGCAGCTCCACCGCCGGGACAGGGAGTTATGGCTACACCTTC
size: NA
J: TRBJ1-2
D: TRBD1
V: TRBV7-3

CDR3: CASSQGELFF
DNA: TGTGCCAGCAGTCAAGGGGAGCTGTTTTTT
size: few
J: TRBJ2-2
D: NA
V: TRBV12-3/TRBV12-4

CDR3: CASSQVPVEQYF
DNA: TGTGCCAGCAGCCAAGTTCCAGTCGAGCAGTACTTC
size: many
J: TRBJ2-7
D: NA
V: TRBV3-1

CDR3: CASSYGKVVGTGQPQHF
DNA: TGTGCCAGCAGTTATGGGAAGGTTGTTGGGACCGGTCAGCCCCAGCATTTT
size: few
J: TRBJ1-5
D: NA
V: TRBV6-5

CDR3: CSVSRTGGLANEKLFF
DNA: TGCAGTGTTAGCCGGACAGGGGGCTTGGCTAATGAAAAACTGTTTTTT
size: few
J: TRBJ1-4
D: TRBD1
V: TRBV20-1

CDR3: CASKGSNTGELFF
DNA: TGTGCCAGCAAGGGATCGAACACCGGGGAGCTGTTTTTT
size: NA
J: TRBJ2-2
D: NA
V: TRBV11-3

CDR3: CSVESPSGTAYNEQFF
DNA: TGCAGCGTTGAATCTCCGAGCGGTACAGCCTACAATGAGCAGTTCTTC
size: many
J: TRBJ2-1
D: NA
V: TRBV29-1

CDR3: CASSISRGHEQFF
DNA: TGTGCCAGTAGTATAAGCCGGGGGCATGAGCAGTTCTTC
size: few
J: TRBJ2-1
D: NA
V: TRBV19

CDR3: CATSEGTVRGYTF
DNA: TGTGCCACCAGTGAGGGGACGGTCCGAGGCTACACCTTC
size: NA
J: TRBJ1-2
D: NA
V: TRBV24-1